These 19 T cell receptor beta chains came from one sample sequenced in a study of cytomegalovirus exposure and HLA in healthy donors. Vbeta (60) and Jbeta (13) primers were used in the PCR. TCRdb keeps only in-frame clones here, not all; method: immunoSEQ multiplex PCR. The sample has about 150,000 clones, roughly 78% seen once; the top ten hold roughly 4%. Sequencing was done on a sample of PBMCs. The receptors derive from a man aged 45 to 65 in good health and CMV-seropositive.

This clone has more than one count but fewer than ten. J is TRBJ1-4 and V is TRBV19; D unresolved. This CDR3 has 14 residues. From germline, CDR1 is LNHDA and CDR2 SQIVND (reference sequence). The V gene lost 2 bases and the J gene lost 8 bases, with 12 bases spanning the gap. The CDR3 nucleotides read TGTGCCAGTAGTATAACATCAGGAAGGGAAAAACTGTTTTTT. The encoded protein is CASSITSGREKLFF.

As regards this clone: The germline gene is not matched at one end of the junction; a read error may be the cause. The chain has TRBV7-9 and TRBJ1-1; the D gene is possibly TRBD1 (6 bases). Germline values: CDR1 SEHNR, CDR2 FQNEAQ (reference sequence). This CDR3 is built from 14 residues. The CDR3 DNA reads TGTTCCAGCAGCTCTCAGGGGCGGAACACTGAAGCTTTCTTT. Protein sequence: CSSSSQGRNTEAFF.

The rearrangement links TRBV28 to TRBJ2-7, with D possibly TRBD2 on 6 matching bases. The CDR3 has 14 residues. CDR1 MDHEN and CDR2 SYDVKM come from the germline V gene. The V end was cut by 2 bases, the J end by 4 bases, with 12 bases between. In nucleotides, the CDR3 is TGTGCCAGCAGTTTAGGAAGCGGGTTATACGAGCAGTACTTC. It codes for CASSLGSGLYEQYF.

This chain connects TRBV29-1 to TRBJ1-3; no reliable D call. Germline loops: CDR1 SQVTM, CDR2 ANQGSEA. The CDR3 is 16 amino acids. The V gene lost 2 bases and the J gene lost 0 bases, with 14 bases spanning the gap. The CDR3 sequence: CSVEQRGRISGNTIYF. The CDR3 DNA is TGCAGCGTTGAACAGCGTGGGAGGATCTCTGGAAACACCATATATTTT.

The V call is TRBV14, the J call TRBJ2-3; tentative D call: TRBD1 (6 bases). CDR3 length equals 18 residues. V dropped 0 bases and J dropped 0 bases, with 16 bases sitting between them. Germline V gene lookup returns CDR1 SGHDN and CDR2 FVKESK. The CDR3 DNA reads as TGTGCCAGCAGCCAAGAAATGCCTGGGGGCGGGAGCACAGATACGCAGTATTTT. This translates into CASSQEMPGGGSTDTQYF. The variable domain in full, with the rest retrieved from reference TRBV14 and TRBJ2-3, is EAGVTQFPSHSVIEKGQTVTLRCDPISGHDNLYWYRRVMGKEIKFLLHFVKESKQDESGMPNNRFLAERTGGTYSTLKVQPAELEDSGVYFCASSQEMPGGGSTDTQYFGPGTRLTVL.

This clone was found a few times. The DNA of the CDR3 is TGTGCCAGCAGCATCGGGACTAGCGAGTTCTACGAGCAGTACTTC. Its protein product is CASSIGTSEFYEQYF. The chain combines TRBV5-6 with TRBJ2-7, with 10 bases lining up with TRBD2. V was clipped by 4 bases and J by 3 bases; unmatched bases: 7. This CDR3 is built from 15 residues. Germline V CDR1 and CDR2: SGHDT, YYEEEE.

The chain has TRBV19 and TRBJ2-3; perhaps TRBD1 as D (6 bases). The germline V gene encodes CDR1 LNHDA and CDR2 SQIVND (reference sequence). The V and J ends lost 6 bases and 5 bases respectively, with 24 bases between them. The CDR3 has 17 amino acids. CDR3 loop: CASSRLVTGLSRDTQYF. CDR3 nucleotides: TGTGCCAGTAGCCGGCTTGTTACAGGGTTGAGTCGAGATACGCAGTATTTT. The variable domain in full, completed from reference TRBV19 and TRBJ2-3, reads DGGITQSPKYLFRKEGQNVTLSCEQNLNHDAMYWYRQDPGQGLRLIYYSQIVNDFQKGDIAEGYSVSREKKESFPLTVTSAQKNPTAFYLCASSRLVTGLSRDTQYFGPGTRLTVL.

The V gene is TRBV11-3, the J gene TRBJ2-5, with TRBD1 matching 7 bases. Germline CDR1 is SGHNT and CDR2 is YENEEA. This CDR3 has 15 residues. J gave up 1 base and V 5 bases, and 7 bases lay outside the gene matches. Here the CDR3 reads CASSLRQGPQETQYF. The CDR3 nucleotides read TGTGCCAGCAGCCTTCGACAGGGACCCCAAGAGACCCAGTACTTC.

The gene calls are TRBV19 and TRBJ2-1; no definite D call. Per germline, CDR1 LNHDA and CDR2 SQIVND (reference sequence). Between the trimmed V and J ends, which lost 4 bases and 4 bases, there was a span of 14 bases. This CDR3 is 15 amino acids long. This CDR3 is CASSNGPEAYNEQFF. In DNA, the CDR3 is TGTGCCAGTAGTAATGGCCCCGAGGCTTACAATGAGCAGTTCTTC.

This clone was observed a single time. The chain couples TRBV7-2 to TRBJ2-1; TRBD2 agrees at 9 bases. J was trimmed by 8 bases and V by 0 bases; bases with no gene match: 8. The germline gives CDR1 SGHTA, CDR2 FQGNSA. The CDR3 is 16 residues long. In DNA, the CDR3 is TGTGCCAGCAGCTTAGCGCAGTCGCGGGGGGGCCATGAGCAGTTCTTC. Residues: CASSLAQSRGGHEQFF. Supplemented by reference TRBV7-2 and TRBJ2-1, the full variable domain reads GAGVSQSPSNKVTEKGKDVELRCDPISGHTALYWYRQSLGQGLEFLIYFQGNSAPDKSGLPSDRFSAERTGGSVSTLTIQRTQQEDSAVYLCASSLAQSRGGHEQFFGPGTRLTVL.

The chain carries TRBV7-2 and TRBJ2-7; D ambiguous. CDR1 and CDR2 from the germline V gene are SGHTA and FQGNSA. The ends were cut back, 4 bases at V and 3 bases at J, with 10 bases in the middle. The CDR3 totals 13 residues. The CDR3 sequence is CASSSSLGYEQYF. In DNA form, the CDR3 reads TGTGCCAGCAGCTCATCGCTCGGCTACGAGCAGTACTTC.

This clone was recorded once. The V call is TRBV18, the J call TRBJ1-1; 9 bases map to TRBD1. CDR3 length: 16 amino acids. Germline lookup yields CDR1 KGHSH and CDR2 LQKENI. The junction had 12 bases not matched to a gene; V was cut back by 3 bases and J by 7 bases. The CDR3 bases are TGTGCCAGCTCACCGGGACAGGGCTCGAACGCCGGTGAAGCTTTCTTT. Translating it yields CASSPGQGSNAGEAFF.

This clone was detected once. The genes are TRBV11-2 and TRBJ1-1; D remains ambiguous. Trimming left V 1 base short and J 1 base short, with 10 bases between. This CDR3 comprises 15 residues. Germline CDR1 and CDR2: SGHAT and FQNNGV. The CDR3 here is CASSLGLVRNTEAFF. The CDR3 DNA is TGTGCCAGCAGCTTAGGGCTGGTACGGAACACTGAAGCTTTCTTT.

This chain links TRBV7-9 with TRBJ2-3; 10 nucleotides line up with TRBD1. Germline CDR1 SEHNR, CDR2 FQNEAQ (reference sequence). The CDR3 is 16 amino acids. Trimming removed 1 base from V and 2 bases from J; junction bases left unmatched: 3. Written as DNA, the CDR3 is TGTGCCAGCAGCTTAGGGGACAGGGGATTCACAGATACGCAGTATTTT. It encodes CASSLGDRGFTDTQYF.

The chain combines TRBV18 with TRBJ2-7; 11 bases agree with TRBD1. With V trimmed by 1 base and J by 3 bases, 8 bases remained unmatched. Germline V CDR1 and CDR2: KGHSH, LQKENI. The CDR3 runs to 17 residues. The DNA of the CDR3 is TGTGCCAGCTCACCACGGACAGGGGGCATGACTAGCTACGAGCAGTACTTC. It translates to CASSPRTGGMTSYEQYF.

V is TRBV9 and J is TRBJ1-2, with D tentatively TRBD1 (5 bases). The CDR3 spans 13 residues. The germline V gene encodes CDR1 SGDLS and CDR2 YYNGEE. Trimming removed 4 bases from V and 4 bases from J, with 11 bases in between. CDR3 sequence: CASSPGGSYGYTF. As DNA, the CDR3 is TGTGCCAGCAGCCCCGGGGGTAGCTATGGCTACACCTTC. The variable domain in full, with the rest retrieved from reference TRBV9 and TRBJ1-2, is DSGVTQTPKHLITATGQRVTLRCSPRSGDLSVYWYQQSLDQGLQFLIQYYNGEERAKGNILERFSAQQFPDLHSELNLSSLELGDSALYFCASSPGGSYGYTFGSGTRLTVV.

The CDR3: CASSSWTGGVDNEQFF. The CDR3 bases are TGCGCCAGCAGCTCGTGGACAGGGGGCGTAGACAATGAGCAGTTCTTC. The genes are TRBV5-1 and TRBJ2-1; 11 bases are a match to TRBD1. Per the germline V gene, CDR1 is SGHRS and CDR2 is YFSETQ. The V gene end was trimmed by 3 bases and the J gene end by 5 bases; junction bases not matched to a gene: 7. The CDR3 runs to 16 residues.

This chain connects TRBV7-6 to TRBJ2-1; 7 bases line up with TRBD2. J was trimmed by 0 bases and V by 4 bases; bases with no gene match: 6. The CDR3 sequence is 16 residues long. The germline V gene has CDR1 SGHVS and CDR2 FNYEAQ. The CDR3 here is CASSSGGGGSYNEQFF. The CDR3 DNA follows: TGTGCCAGCAGCTCTGGGGGGGGAGGCTCCTACAATGAGCAGTTCTTC.

CDR3 sequence: CASSLSRRSDGELFF. CDR3 DNA: TGTGCCAGCAGCTTGTCGCGGAGATCTGACGGGGAGCTGTTTTTT. The V call is TRBV7-9, the J call TRBJ2-2; D not resolved. The germline V gene has CDR1 SEHNR and CDR2 FQNEAQ (reference sequence). The length of the CDR3 is 15 residues. V lost 3 bases and J lost 7, with 15 bases in between. The whole variable domain, remainder taken from reference TRBV7-9 and TRBJ2-2, is DTGVSQNPRHKITKRGQNVTFRCDPISEHNRLYWYRQTLGQGPEFLTYFQNEAQLEKSRLLSDRFSAERPKGSFSTLEIQRTEQGDSAMYLCASSLSRRSDGELFFGEGSRLTVL.